This TCR beta chain stems from a study of Graves' ophthalmopathy and Graves' hyperthyroidism. Overall study findings and caveats: Blood also contained most of the expanded thyroid clonotypes above 0.001 frequency. In predicting ophthalmopathy progression, the model reached approximately 71% sensitivity and around 72% specificity. Stable hyperthyroidism and ophthalmopathy were told apart by a 13-signature model, which achieved approximately 87% sensitivity and approximately 82% specificity.

Hyperthyroidism patients were newly diagnosed, ill under 2 months, and aged 18 to 65 years. Investigators amplified TCR beta CDR3 regions from RNA transcripts. Second-round multiplex PCR came after a first-round RT-PCR that employed HTBI primers. TCRdb re-called the multiplex PCR reads with MiXCR, one entry per CDR3 protein. This table holds approximately 1.2 million distinct CDR3 sequences, about 35% found once. On this clonotype itself: Its specificity is not known.

This CDR3 is built from 18 residues. Germline-derived CDR1 and CDR2 are SGHAT and FQNNGV. V was pared by 1 base and J by 5 bases, with 21 bases between. The chain carries TRBV11-2 and TRBJ1-5; maybe TRBD1 (6 bases). The specimen sequenced was peripheral blood or thyroid tissue (not recorded which). This receptor was taken from an adult man with Graves' hyperthyroidism. CDR3 bases: TGTGCCAGCAGCTTAGGTGGGGGCGCGTCAGTGGAGGATCAGCCCCAGCATTTT. Its protein is CASSLGGGASVEDQPQHF.